Following are 21 T cell receptor beta chains from one sample sequenced in a study of control samples from healthy donors and cancer patients. Sequencing was performed with immunoSEQ multiplex PCR; in TCRdb, only in-frame clones are kept and a portion is missing. The sample lists 150,000 to 200,000 clones; 91% were seen once. The source material was blood. These receptors were collected from a woman aged 30 to 39 in good health.

V and J are TRBV27 and TRBJ1-6, with D maybe TRBD1 (6 bases). Trimming left V 7 bases short and J 9 bases short, with 16 bases between. Germline loops: CDR1 MNHEY, CDR2 SMNVEV (reference sequence). This CDR3 comprises 14 residues. For the CDR3, the DNA is TGTGCCAGCAAACGGGGGCAGGGGAGTTCACCCCTCCACTTT. Protein sequence: CASKRGQGSSPLHF.

V and J are TRBV5-6 and TRBJ1-1; D call uncertain. From germline, CDR1 is SGHDT and CDR2 YYEEEE. The CDR3 runs 14 residues. V was trimmed by 0 bases and J by 4 bases, leaving 10 bases between them. The CDR3, as DNA: TGTGCCAGCAGCTTGGAAAACTACGGCACTGAAGCTTTCTTT. Protein sequence: CASSLENYGTEAFF.

A few counts support this clone. The genes are TRBV3-1 (or the pseudogene TRBV3-2) and TRBJ2-6; D is perhaps TRBD1 or TRBD2 (6 bases each). V was trimmed by 2 bases and J by 0 bases, leaving 14 bases between them. This CDR3 comprises 18 residues. Germline assignment: CDR1 LGHDT and CDR2 YNNKEL (reference sequence). CDR3 DNA sequence: TGTGCCAGCAGCCAAATGTGGGGGGCCAGCTCTGGGGCCAACGTCCTGACTTTC. It yields the protein CASSQMWGASSGANVLTF.

The J gene is TRBJ2-3, the V gene TRBV6-1, with 7 bases fitting TRBD1. Trimming at V came to 3 bases and at J to 2 bases, leaving 5 bases not matched to a gene. The V gene's germline CDR1 is MNHNS and CDR2 SASEGT. This CDR3 has 15 residues. The CDR3 DNA reads TGTGCCAGCAGTGATTTGGACAGGCCCACAGATACGCAGTATTTT. Protein sequence: CASSDLDRPTDTQYF.

The chain employs TRBV6-2 or TRBV6-3 and TRBJ2-6; D is ambiguous. The V gene lost 4 bases and the J gene lost 0 bases, with 4 bases spanning the gap. This CDR3 has 14 amino acids. Germline loops: CDR1 MNHEY, CDR2 SVGEGT. CDR3 sequence reads: CASSWISGANVLTF. CDR3 DNA sequence: TGTGCCAGCAGTTGGATCTCTGGGGCCAACGTCCTGACTTTC.

This clone appeared a single time. This rearrangement joins TRBV12-3 or TRBV12-4 to TRBJ1-1; 8 bases are a match to TRBD1. V shed 5 bases and J 4 bases; nucleotides not matched to a gene: 3. The CDR3 length is 13 residues. CDR3 amino acids: CASSGQGITEAFF. CDR3 coding DNA: TGTGCCAGCAGTGGACAGGGAATCACTGAAGCTTTCTTT.

This chain joins TRBV5-4 and TRBJ1-1, with 7 bases identical to TRBD1. The V segment lost 0 bases and the J segment 1 base; nucleotides outside the gene matches: 6. This CDR3 has 16 residues. CDR1 SGHNT and CDR2 YYREEE come from the germline V gene (reference sequence). The CDR3 DNA follows: TGTGCCAGCAGCTTGGCTGGTCGACAGGGGAACACTGAAGCTTTCTTT. It encodes CASSLAGRQGNTEAFF.

The rearrangement links TRBV4-3 to TRBJ2-2; D not certain. There are 16 residues in the CDR3. In germline, CDR1 is LGHNA, CDR2 YSLEER. The V and J ends lost 1 base and 0 bases respectively, with 9 bases between them. CDR3 loop: CASSQGVHPNTGELFF. CDR3 in DNA: TGCGCCAGCAGCCAAGGGGTACACCCGAACACCGGGGAGCTGTTTTTT.

The chain recombines TRBV3-1 (or the pseudogene TRBV3-2) with TRBJ2-2, with 8 positions matching TRBD2. The germline V gene encodes CDR1 LGHDT and CDR2 YNNKEL (reference sequence). The CDR3 spans 14 residues. Unmatched junction bases numbered 2, after V lost 4 bases and J lost 4 bases. CDR3 protein: CASSRREVTGELFF. The CDR3 bases are TGTGCCAGCAGCCGGCGGGAGGTCACCGGGGAGCTGTTTTTT.

The table lists this clone with a count of one. The chain uses TRBV28 and TRBJ1-5; possibly TRBD1 for D (6 bases). Germline V gives CDR1 MDHEN, CDR2 SYDVKM. The V and J ends lost 4 bases and 4 bases respectively, with 14 bases between them. The CDR3 contains 15 residues. The CDR3 DNA follows: TGTGCCAGCAGTTGGGCGGGGGGCCGGAATCAGCCCCAGCATTTT. This encodes CASSWAGGRNQPQHF.

J is TRBJ2-7 and V is TRBV7-2; 7 bases agree with TRBD1. The CDR3 is made up of 14 amino acids. The J segment lost 1 base and the V segment lost 4 bases, leaving 4 bases of the junction unmatched. Germline values: CDR1 SGHTA, CDR2 FQGNSA. CDR3 sequence reads: CASSSRDSSYEQYF. The DNA for the CDR3 is TGTGCCAGCAGCTCCCGGGACAGTTCCTACGAGCAGTACTTC.

This rearrangement joins TRBV18 to TRBJ2-7, with TRBD2 matching 12 bases. Looked up from germline, CDR1 is KGHSH and CDR2 is LQKENI. Trimming cost V 0 bases and J 6 bases; bases outside gene matches: 9. This CDR3 has 17 residues. CDR3 DNA: TGTGCCAGCTCACCACCGGGCCTAGCGGGAGGGCTGGGCGAGCAGTACTTC. Translation gives CASSPPGLAGGLGEQYF.

The chain links TRBV6-5 to TRBJ2-7; TRBD1 might be the D (6 bases). The germline V gene encodes CDR1 MNHEY and CDR2 SVGAGI. The CDR3 runs 14 residues. V was pared by 4 bases and J by 3 bases, with 13 bases between. The CDR3, as DNA: TGTGCCAGCAGTTTCGGGACACCTAGCTACGAGCAGTACTTC. Protein sequence: CASSFGTPSYEQYF.

Here the CDR3 reads CASSSRGRATNEKLFF. The CDR3 nucleotides read TGTGCCAGCAGCTCCAGGGGTCGGGCGACTAATGAAAAACTGTTTTTT. The chain carries TRBV5-6 and TRBJ1-4, with D maybe TRBD1 (6 bases). CDR3 length equals 16 residues. V dropped 3 bases and J dropped 2 bases, with 14 bases sitting between them. Germline V gene sequence: CDR1 SGHDT, CDR2 YYEEEE.

For the CDR3, the DNA is TGTGCCAGCAGCTCCTTCCCGGGCACTGAAGCTTTCTTT. It translates to CASSSFPGTEAFF. The chain employs TRBV9 and TRBJ1-1; D remains ambiguous. The CDR3 contains 13 residues. The V gene lost 4 bases and the J gene lost 4 bases, with 11 bases spanning the gap. CDR1 is SGDLS and CDR2 is YYNGEE in the germline V gene.

The table lists this clone with a count of one. This sequence joins TRBV20-1 and TRBJ1-1; possibly TRBD1 for D (6 bases). The CDR3 has 15 amino acids. CDR1 and CDR2 (germline): DFQATT, SNEGSKA (reference sequence). V lost 3 bases and J lost 3, with 17 bases in between. The CDR3 DNA reads TGCAGTGCTAGTGGGCCAGGGGTTGGGGACACTGAAGCTTTCTTT. Its translation is CSASGPGVGDTEAFF.

The V call is TRBV23-1, the J call TRBJ2-5, with 10 bases aligning to TRBD1. Being an ORF, TRBV23-1 has a function that is uncertain. Losses at the gene ends were 3 bases for V and 3 bases for J; bases not matched to a gene: 4. The CDR3 is made up of 15 amino acids. The CDR3 sequence is CASSHPGTGEETQYF. In nucleotides, the CDR3 is TGCGCCAGCAGTCACCCCGGGACAGGGGAAGAGACCCAGTACTTC.

The V gene is TRBV13, the J gene TRBJ2-1; 8 positions agree with TRBD1. V trimming: 5 bases; J trimming: 0 bases; junction bases outside the gene matches: 6. The germline V gene has CDR1 PRHDT and CDR2 FYEKMQ (reference sequence). The CDR3 contains 16 residues. The DNA of the CDR3 is TGTGCCAGCAGCAGCCGGGACAGGAGCTCCTACAATGAGCAGTTCTTC. Residues: CASSSRDRSSYNEQFF.

The V and J genes are TRBV7-6 and TRBJ1-3; D perhaps matches TRBD1 (6 bases). This CDR3 has 14 amino acids. V lost 2 bases, J lost 4 bases, and 9 bases lay in between. Germline V gene sequence: CDR1 SGHVS, CDR2 FNYEAQ. CDR3 region: CASSLKGGGNTIYF. In DNA form, the CDR3 reads TGTGCCAGCAGCTTAAAGGGGGGAGGAAACACCATATATTTT.

This clone was detected once. The chain combines TRBV4-2 with TRBJ1-1, with 10 bases lining up with TRBD1. Per the germline V gene, CDR1 is LGHNA and CDR2 is YNFKEQ. J was trimmed by 3 bases and V by 4 bases; bases with no gene match: 5. There are 15 residues in the CDR3. The CDR3 spells CASSRGQGEDTEAFF. For the CDR3, the DNA is TGTGCCAGCAGCCGAGGACAGGGGGAGGACACTGAAGCTTTCTTT.

The rearrangement uses TRBV7-2 and TRBJ2-7; possible D gene TRBD2, 5 bases. CDR1 is SGHTA, CDR2 FQGNSA, per germline. The CDR3 is 14 amino acids. Trimming took 1 base from V and 2 from J, leaving 9 bases between them. DNA for the CDR3: TGTGCCAGCAGCTTAGTGGCGGGCCCCTACGAGCAGTACTTC. It is translated as CASSLVAGPYEQYF.